This is a list of T cell receptor beta chains from one sample in a study of T cell responses to AZD1222 COVID-19 vaccine. The method was immunoSEQ multiplex PCR; TCRdb's version includes in-frame clones alone and lacks a portion of them. The sample includes tens of thousands of clones, approximately 78% of them seen just once. Sequenced here: peripheral blood, sampled on day 0 of AZD1222 vaccination. Receptor source: an adult in good health. Each CDR3 is given with its conserved first and last residue. The order of the fields is CDR3 length, V gene, clone size, D gene, J gene, CDR3 DNA, CDR3 protein. D genes are given only for firm matches. Expanded clones get a size class; other rows say once, few or many, or leave the size out.

>11|TRBV4-1|-|-|TRBJ2-1
TGCGCCAGCAGACACTACAATGAGCAGTTCTTC
CASRHYNEQFF
>15|TRBV15|-|-|TRBJ2-6
TGTGCCACCAGCAGAGTTAGCTCTGGGGCCAACGTCCTGACTTTC
CATSRVSSGANVLTF
>15|TRBV18|-|TRBD1|TRBJ2-7
TGTGCCAGCTCACCTGATAACAGGGGCCTAGGGGAGCAGTACTTC
CASSPDNRGLGEQYF
>14|TRBV5-7|-|TRBD2|TRBJ2-1
TGTGCCAGCAGGTTGCCACTAGCGGACAATGAGCAGTTCTTC
CASRLPLADNEQFF
>12|TRBV25-1|-|-|TRBJ1-1
TGTGCCAGCACCACTGAAAGGGCTGAAGCTTTCTTT
CASTTERAEAFF
>16|TRBV7-2|-|-|TRBJ1-3
TGTGCCAGCAGCAGGAGGGACCGTCTCTCTGGAAACACCATATATTTT
CASSRRDRLSGNTIYF
>17|TRBV7-8|-|TRBD2|TRBJ2-5
TGTGCCAGCAGCCCAGCTGGGGGTAGCGGGATACAAGAGACCCAGTACTTC
CASSPAGGSGIQETQYF
>14|TRBV5-1|few|-|TRBJ1-2
TGCGCCAGCAGCTTGGTTCATGGGGGCTATGGCTACACCTTC
CASSLVHGGYGYTF
>15|TRBV24-1|once|TRBD1|TRBJ2-1
TGTGCCACCAGTGATTCACAGGGGGCTGGGGATGAGCAGTTCTTC
CATSDSQGAGDEQFF
>16|TRBV28|-|-|TRBJ2-1
TGTGCCAGCAGTTCCCTGACAGTAGCGGACGACAATGAGCAGTTCTTC
CASSSLTVADDNEQFF
>20|TRBV19|-|TRBD2|TRBJ2-1
TGTGCCAGTAGACTACTGGGGTGGCAGGGGACTAGCGGGATAGGTAATGAGCAGTTCTTC
CASRLLGWQGTSGIGNEQFF
>16|TRBV5-6|-|TRBD1|TRBJ2-1
TGTGCCAGCAGCCTCACAGGGGTACTGTACTACAATGAGCAGTTCTTC
CASSLTGVLYYNEQFF
>12|TRBV10-2|-|-|TRBJ2-3
TGCGCCAGCAGTCGATTCACAGATACGCAGTATTTT
CASSRFTDTQYF